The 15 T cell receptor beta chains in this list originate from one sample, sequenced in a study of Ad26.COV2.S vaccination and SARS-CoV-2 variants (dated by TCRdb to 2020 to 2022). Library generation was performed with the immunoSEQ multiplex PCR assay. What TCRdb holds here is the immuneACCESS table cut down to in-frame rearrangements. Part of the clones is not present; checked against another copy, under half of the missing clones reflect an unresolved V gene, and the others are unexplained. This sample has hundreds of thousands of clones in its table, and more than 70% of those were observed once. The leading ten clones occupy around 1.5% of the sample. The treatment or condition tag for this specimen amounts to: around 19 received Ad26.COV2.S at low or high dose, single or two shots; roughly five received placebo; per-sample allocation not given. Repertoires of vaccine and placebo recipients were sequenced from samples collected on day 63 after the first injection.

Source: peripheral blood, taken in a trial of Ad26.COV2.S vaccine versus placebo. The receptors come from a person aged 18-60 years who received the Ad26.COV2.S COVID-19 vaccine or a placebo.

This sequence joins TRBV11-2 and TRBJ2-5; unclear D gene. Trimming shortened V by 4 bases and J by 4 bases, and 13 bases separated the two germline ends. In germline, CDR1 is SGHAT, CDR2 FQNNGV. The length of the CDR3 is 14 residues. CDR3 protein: CASSSQPPPETQYF. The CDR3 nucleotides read TGTGCCAGCAGCTCTCAACCCCCCCCAGAGACCCAGTACTTC.

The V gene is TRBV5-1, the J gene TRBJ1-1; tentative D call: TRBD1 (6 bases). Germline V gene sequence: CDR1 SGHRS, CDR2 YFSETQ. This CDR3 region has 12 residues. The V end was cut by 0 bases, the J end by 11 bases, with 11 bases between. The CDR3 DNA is TGCGCCAGCAGCTTGGAGAGGACAGTGGCTTTCTTT. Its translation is CASSLERTVAFF.

The CDR3, as DNA: TGTGCCAGCAGTTACGTGGGGCGAGAGGAGACCCAGTACTTC. This sequence encodes CASSYVGREETQYF. This sequence joins TRBV6-2 or TRBV6-3 and TRBJ2-5; possible D gene TRBD1, 5 bases. Germline V gene sequence: CDR1 MNHEY, CDR2 SVGEGT. The V end was cut by 2 bases, the J end by 5 bases, with 12 bases between. The CDR3 spans 14 residues.

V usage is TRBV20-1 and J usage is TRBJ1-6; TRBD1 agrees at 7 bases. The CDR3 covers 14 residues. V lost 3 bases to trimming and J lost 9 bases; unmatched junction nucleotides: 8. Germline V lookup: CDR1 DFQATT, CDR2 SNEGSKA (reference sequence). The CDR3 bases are TGCAGTGCTAGTGCGGACAGGTCGGGTTCACCCCTCCACTTT. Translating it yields CSASADRSGSPLHF.

The CDR3 DNA reads as TGTGCCTGGAGTTCCTATCGACAGTCGTATGGCTACACCTTC. Protein: CAWSSYRQSYGYTF. This chain links TRBV30 with TRBJ1-2, with D perhaps matching TRBD1 (5 bases). The CDR3 loop spans 14 amino acids. V was trimmed by 2 bases and J by 5 bases, leaving 15 bases between them. Germline V gene sequence: CDR1 GTSNPN, CDR2 SVGIG (reference sequence).

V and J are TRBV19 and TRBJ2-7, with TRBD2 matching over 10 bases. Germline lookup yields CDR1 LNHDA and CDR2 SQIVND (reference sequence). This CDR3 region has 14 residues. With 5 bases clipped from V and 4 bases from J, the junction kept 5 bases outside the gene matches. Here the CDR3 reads CASSFLAGEYEQYF. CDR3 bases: TGTGCCAGTAGTTTCCTAGCGGGAGAGTACGAGCAGTACTTC.

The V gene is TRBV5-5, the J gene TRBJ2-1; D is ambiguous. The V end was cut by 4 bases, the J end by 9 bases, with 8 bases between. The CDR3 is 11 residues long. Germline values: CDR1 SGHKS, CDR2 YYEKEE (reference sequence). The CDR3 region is CASSDGGEQFF. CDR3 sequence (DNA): TGTGCCAGCAGCGACGGTGGTGAGCAGTTCTTC.

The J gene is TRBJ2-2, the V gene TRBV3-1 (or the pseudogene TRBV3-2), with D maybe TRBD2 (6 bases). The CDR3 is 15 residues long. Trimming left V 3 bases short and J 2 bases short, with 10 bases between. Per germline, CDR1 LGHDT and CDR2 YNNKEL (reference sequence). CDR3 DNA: TGTGCCAGCAGCCATATCGGGGGAAACACCGGGGAGCTGTTTTTT. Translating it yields CASSHIGGNTGELFF.

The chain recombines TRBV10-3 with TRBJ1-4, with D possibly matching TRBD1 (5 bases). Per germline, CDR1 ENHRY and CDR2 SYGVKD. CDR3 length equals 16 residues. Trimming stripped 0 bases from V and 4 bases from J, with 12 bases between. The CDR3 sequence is CAISESRGTGNEKLFF. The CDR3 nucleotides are TGTGCCATCAGTGAGTCCCGGGGGACCGGTAATGAAAAACTGTTTTTT.

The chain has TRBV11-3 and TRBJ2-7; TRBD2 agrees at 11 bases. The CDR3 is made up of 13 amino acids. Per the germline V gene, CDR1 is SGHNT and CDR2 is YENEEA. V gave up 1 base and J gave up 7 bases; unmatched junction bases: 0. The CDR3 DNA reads TGTGCCAGCAGCTTAGCTAGCGGGAGGGAGCAGTACTTC. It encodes CASSLASGREQYF.

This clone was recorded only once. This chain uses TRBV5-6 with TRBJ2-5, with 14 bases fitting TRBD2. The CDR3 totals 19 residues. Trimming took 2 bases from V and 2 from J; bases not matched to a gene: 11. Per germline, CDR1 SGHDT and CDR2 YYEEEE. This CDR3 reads CASSFPTSGRALFQETQYF. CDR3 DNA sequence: TGTGCCAGCAGCTTCCCGACTAGCGGGAGGGCCCTTTTTCAAGAGACCCAGTACTTC.

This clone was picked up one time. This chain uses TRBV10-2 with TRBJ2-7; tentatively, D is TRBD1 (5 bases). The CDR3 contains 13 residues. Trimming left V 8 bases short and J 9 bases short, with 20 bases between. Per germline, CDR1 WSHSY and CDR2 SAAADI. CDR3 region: CASGQQERNAQYF. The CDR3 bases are TGCGCCAGCGGCCAACAGGAGCGAAACGCGCAGTACTTC.

This CDR3 is CASSVGLAGHSTDTQYF. The DNA for the CDR3 is TGTGCCAGCAGTGTAGGGCTAGCGGGTCATAGCACAGATACGCAGTATTTT. The gene calls are TRBV2 and TRBJ2-3, with TRBD2 matching 8 bases. J lost 0 bases, V lost 4 bases, and 9 bases had no gene match. This CDR3 has 17 amino acids. The germline V gene encodes CDR1 SNHLY and CDR2 FYNNEI.

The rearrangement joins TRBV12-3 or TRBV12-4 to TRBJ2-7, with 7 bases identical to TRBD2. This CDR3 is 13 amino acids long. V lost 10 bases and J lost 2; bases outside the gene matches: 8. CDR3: CATRQAGTYEQYF. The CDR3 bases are TGTGCCACCCGCCAAGCGGGGACCTACGAGCAGTACTTC.

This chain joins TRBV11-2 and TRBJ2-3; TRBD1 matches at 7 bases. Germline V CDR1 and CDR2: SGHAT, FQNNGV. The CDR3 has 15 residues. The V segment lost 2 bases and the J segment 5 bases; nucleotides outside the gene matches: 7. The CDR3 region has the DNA TGTGCCAGCAGCTTACCGAGGGGGCCAGGAGATACGCAGTATTTT. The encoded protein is CASSLPRGPGDTQYF.